This T cell receptor (beta chain) was recorded in a study of post-analysis software for immune sequencing data. The study's findings and limits: Included in a set of a few TRBV segments more frequent in patients than controls were TRBV5-6, TRBV5-1 and TRBV20-1.

This clonotype was seen just once. The target antigen is unknown. Unique molecular identifiers tagged the TCR beta cDNA libraries. Each CDR3 protein gets one entry after TCRdb re-called the PCR reads with MiXCR. The table includes hundreds of thousands of distinct CDR3 sequences, just under 30% detected once. The CDR3 covers 15 residues. Germline values: CDR1 LNHNV, CDR2 YYDKDF (reference sequence). Trimming left V 0 bases short and J 7 bases short, with 15 bases between. Sequencing was performed on blood. The TCR was taken from a girl under 18 with multiple sclerosis. V gene TRBV15 combines with J gene TRBJ1-2; the D gene is possibly TRBD1 (6 bases). In DNA form, the CDR3 reads TGTGCCACCAGCAGAGATCCAGGGGTTACTATTGGCTACACCTTC. It yields the protein CATSRDPGVTIGYTF.